The clone carrying this TCR beta chain was found many times. Its cognate antigen is unknown. The CDR3 extends over 14 amino acids. The V gene end was trimmed by 5 bases and the J gene end by 6 bases; junction bases not matched to a gene: 9. The data originate from a study of T cells after yellow fever vaccination. TCRdb re-analysed the 5' RACE reads in MiXCR, keeping a single row per CDR3 protein. The sample yields roughly 150,000 distinct CDR3 sequences, 6% to 7.5% seen once. Study-wide findings and caveats: Overlap between CD4 and CD8 compartments was detected for a small share of clonotypes. The booster saw the reappearance of most primary-vaccination clones (around 96% CD4, 70% to 90% CD8). It was the secondary response that reached its peak faster, day 5 versus 15, but it was weaker.

This receptor was identified in a man aged 18-30 years who received the YFV17D yellow fever vaccine. The rearrangement joins TRBV12-3 or TRBV12-4 to TRBJ1-1, with 7 bases matching TRBD1. The starting material was CD4+ T cells sorted from PBMCs, obtained more than 4 days after the first yellow fever vaccination. CDR3 sequence reads: CASSVRDRSAEAFF. The CDR3 DNA sequence: TGTGCCAGCAGTGTCCGGGACAGAAGCGCTGAAGCTTTCTTT.